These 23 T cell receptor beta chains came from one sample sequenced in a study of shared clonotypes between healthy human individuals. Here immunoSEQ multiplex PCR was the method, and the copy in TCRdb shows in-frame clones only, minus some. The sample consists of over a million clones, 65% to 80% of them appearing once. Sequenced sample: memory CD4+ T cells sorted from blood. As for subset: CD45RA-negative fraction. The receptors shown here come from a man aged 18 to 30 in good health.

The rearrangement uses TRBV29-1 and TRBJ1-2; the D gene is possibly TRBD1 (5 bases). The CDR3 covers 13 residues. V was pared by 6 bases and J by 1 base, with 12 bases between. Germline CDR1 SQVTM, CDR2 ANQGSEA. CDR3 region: CSVGGGVNYGYTF. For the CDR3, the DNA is TGCAGCGTCGGCGGAGGGGTTAACTATGGCTACACCTTC.

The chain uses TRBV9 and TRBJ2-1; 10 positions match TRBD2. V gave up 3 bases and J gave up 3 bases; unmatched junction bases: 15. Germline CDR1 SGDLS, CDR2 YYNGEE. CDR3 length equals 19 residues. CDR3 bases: TGTGCCAGCAGCGGCCAAGGAGCGGGGGGGCAAGTCAGCTACAATGAGCAGTTCTTC. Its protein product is CASSGQGAGGQVSYNEQFF. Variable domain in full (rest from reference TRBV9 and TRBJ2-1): DSGVTQTPKHLITATGQRVTLRCSPRSGDLSVYWYQQSLDQGLQFLIQYYNGEERAKGNILERFSAQQFPDLHSELNLSSLELGDSALYFCASSGQGAGGQVSYNEQFFGPGTRLTVL.

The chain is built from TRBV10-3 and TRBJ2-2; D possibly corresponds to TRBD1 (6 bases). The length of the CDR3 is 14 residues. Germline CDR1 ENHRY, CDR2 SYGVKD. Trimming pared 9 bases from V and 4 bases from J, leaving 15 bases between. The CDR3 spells CAMTAGVSTGELFF. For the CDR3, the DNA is TGTGCCATGACGGCAGGGGTTAGCACCGGGGAGCTGTTTTTT.

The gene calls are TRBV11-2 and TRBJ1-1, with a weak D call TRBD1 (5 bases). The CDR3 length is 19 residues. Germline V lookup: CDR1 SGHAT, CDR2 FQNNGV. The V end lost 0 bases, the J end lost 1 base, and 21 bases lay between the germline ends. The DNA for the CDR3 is TGTGCCAGCAGCTTAGATCCGAGGGGAGTAGGGCCAGCGAACACTGAAGCTTTCTTT. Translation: CASSLDPRGVGPANTEAFF.

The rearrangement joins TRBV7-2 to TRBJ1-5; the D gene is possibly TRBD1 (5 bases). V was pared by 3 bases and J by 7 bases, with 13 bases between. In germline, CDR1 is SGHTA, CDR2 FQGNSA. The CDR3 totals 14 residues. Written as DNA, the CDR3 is TGTGCCAGCAGCTTGGGGGGACGGGGGCAGCCCCAGCATTTT. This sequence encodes CASSLGGRGQPQHF.

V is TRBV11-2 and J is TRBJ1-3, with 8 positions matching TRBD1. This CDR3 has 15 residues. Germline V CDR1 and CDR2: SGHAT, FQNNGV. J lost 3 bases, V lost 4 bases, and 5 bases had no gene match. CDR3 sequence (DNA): TGTGCCAGCAGCTCCCAGGGGGCAGGTGGAAACACCATATATTTT. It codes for CASSSQGAGGNTIYF. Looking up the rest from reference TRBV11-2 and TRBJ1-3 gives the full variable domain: EAGVAQSPRYKIIEKRQSVAFWCNPISGHATLYWYQQILGQGPKLLIQFQNNGVVDDSQLPKDRFSAERLKGVDSTLKIQPAKLEDSAVYLCASSSQGAGGNTIYFGEGSWLTVV.

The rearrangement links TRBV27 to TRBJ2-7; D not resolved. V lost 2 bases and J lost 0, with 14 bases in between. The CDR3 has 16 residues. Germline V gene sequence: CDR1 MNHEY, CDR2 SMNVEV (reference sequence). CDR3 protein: CASSLGRSSSSYEQYF. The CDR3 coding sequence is TGTGCCAGCAGTTTAGGTCGGTCATCTAGCTCCTACGAGCAGTACTTC.

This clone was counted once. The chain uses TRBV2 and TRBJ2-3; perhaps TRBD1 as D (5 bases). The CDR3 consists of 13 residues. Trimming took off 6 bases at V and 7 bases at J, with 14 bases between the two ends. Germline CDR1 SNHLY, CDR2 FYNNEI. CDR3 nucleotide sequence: TGTGCCAGCAGAGGGCAGGGCCAGAATACGCAGTATTTT. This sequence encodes CASRGQGQNTQYF.

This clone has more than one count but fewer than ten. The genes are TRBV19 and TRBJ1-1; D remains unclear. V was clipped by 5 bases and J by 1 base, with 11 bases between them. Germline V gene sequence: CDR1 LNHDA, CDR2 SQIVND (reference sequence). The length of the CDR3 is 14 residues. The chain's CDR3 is CASSPGLENTEAFF. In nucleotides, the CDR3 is TGTGCCAGTAGTCCCGGACTCGAGAACACTGAAGCTTTCTTT. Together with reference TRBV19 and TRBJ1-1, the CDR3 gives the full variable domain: DGGITQSPKYLFRKEGQNVTLSCEQNLNHDAMYWYRQDPGQGLRLIYYSQIVNDFQKGDIAEGYSVSREKKESFPLTVTSAQKNPTAFYLCASSPGLENTEAFFGQGTRLTVV.

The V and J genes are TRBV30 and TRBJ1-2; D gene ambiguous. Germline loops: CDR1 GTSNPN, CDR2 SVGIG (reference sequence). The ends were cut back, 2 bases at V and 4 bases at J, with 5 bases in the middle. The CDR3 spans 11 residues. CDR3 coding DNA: TGTGCCTGGAGTTTTGGCTATGGCTACACCTTC. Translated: CAWSFGYGYTF.

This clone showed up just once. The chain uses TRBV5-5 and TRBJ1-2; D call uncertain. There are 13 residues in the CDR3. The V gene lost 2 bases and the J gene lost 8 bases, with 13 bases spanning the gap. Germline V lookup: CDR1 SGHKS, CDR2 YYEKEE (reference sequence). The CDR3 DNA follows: TGTGCCAGCAGCTTTAAGCCGGACCAGGGCTACACCTTC. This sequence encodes CASSFKPDQGYTF.

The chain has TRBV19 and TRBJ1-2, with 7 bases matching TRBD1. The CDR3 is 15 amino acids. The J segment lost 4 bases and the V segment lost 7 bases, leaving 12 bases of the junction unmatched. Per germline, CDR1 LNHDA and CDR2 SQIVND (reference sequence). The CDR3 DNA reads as TGTGCCAGTACCCACTCTTTGGGACAGAGCTATGGCTACACCTTC. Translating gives CASTHSLGQSYGYTF.

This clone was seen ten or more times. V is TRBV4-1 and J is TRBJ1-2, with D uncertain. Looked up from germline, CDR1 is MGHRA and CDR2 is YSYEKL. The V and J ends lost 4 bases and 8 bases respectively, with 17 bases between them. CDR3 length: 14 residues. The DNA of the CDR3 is TGCGCCAGCAGCCGAACCGCCGGGGAGCGGGGCTACACCTTC. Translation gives CASSRTAGERGYTF.

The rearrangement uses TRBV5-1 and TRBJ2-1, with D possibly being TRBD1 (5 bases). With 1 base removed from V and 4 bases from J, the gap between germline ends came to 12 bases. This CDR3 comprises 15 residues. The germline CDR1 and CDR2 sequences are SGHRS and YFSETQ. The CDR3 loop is CASSLIGAGYNEQFF. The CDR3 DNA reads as TGCGCCAGCAGCTTGATTGGGGCTGGGTACAATGAGCAGTTCTTC.

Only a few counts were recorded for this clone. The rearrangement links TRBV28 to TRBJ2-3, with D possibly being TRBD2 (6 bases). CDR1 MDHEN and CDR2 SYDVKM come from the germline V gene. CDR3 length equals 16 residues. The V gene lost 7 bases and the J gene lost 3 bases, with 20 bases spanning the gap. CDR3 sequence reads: CASTLRPGLGTDTQYF. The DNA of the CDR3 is TGTGCCAGCACCCTACGCCCGGGACTCGGAACAGATACGCAGTATTTT.

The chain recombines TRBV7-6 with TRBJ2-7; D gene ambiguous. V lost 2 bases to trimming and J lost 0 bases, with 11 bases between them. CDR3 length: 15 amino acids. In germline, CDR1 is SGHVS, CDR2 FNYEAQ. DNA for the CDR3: TGTGCCAGCAGCTTATTTTTTGGGGACTCCTACGAGCAGTACTTC. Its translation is CASSLFFGDSYEQYF.

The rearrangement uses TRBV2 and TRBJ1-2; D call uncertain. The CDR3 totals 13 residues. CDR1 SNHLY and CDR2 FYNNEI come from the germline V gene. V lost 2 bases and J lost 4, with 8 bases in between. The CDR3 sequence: CASSEWASYGYTF. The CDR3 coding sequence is TGTGCCAGCAGTGAATGGGCGTCCTATGGCTACACCTTC.

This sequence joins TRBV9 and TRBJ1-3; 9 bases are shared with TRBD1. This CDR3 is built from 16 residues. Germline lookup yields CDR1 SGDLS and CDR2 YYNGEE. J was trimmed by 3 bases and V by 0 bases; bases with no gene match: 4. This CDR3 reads CASSVDGTGYGNTIYF. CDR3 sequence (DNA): TGTGCCAGCAGCGTAGATGGGACAGGGTATGGAAACACCATATATTTT.

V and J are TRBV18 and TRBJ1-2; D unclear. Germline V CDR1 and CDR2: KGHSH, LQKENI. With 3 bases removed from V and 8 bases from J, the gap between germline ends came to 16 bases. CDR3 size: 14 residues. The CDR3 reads CASSPPLVRGGYTF. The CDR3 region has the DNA TGTGCCAGCTCACCCCCTTTGGTGCGGGGAGGCTACACCTTC.

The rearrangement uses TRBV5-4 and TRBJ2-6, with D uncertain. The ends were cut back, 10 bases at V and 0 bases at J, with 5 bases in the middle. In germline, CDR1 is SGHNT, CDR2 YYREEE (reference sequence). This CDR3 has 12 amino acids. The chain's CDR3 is CAQTSGANVLTF. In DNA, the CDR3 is TGTGCCCAGACCTCTGGGGCCAACGTCCTGACTTTC.

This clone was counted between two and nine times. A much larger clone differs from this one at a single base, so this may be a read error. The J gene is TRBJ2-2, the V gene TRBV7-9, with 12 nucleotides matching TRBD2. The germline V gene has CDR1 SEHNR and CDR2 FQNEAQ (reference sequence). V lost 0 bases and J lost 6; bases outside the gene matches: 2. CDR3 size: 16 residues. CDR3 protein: CASSLAGLAGSGELFF. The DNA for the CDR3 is TGTGCCAGCAGCTTAGCGGGACTAGCGGGTTCCGGGGAGCTGTTTTTT.

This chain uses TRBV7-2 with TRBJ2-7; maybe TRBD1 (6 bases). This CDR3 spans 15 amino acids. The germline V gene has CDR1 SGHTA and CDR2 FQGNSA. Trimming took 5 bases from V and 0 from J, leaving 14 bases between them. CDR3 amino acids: CASSPDRWSSYEQYF. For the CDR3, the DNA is TGTGCCAGCAGCCCTGACAGGTGGAGCTCCTACGAGCAGTACTTC.

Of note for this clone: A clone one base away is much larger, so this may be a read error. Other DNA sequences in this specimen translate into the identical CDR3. The CDR3, as DNA: TGTGCCAGCAGTTACTCGAGTAGCTACGAGCAGTACTTC. Protein: CASSYSSSYEQYF. The genes are TRBV6-5 and TRBJ2-7; no firm D call. This CDR3 contains 13 residues. In germline, CDR1 is MNHEY, CDR2 SVGAGI. Trimming stripped 0 bases from V and 3 bases from J, with 6 bases between.